This TCR beta chain came from a study of OX40 agonist ivuxolimab in advanced cancers. At the level of the study: Ivuxolimab was administered intravenously to patients at 0.01 to 10 mg/kg every 2 weeks. Overall study results and limits: The authors also found low normalized T-cell clonal expansion in some nonresponders.

Clones were sequenced by immunoSEQ multiplex PCR, and TCRdb holds only the in-frame ones, with some missing. Among 45,000 to 55,000 clones, under 85% were seen once, and the ten largest hold about 1.2%. Trimming took 3 bases from V and 2 from J, leaving 12 bases between them. Germline V lookup: CDR1 LNHDA, CDR2 SQIVND (reference sequence). This CDR3 region has 15 residues. Points on this clone: Its antigen remains unidentified.

The gene calls are TRBV19 and TRBJ2-3; weak D call: TRBD1 (5 bases). This TCR was recovered from an adult with an advanced solid tumor such as melanoma, head and neck, liver or kidney cancer. Sequences were derived from CD4+ or CD8+ T cells sorted from blood, sampled in a trial of the OX40 agonist ivuxolimab. CDR3 DNA: TGTGCCAGTAGTATTCAGGGCTGGTCCACAGATACGCAGTATTTT. It encodes CASSIQGWSTDTQYF.